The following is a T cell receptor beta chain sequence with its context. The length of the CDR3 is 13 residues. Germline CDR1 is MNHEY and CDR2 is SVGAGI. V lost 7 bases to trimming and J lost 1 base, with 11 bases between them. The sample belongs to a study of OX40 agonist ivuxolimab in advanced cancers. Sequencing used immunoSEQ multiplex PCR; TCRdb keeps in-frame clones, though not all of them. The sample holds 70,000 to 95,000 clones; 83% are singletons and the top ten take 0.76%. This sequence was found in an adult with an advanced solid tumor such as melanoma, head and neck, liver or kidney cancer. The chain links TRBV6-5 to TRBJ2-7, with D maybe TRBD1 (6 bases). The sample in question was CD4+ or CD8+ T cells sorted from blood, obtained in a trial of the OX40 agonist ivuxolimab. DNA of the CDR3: TGTGCCAGCACTGGACAGAGTTCCTACGAGCAGTACTTC. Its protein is CASTGQSSYEQYF.